This record covers a single T cell receptor (beta chain). What antigen it recognizes has not been identified. Base qualities are missing; no much larger clone stands one base away. These data originate in a study of identical twins (dated by TCRdb to about 2016). For the wider study: TCR alpha and beta repertoires from monozygotic twins, unrelated adults of various ages and cord blood were deep-sequenced to test whether fetal clonotypes persist. To rule out contamination, replicate twin experiments were performed at different times with different library preparation protocols.

Every donor was a healthy Caucasian. The researchers also sequenced three unrelated adults who were not twins: a male aged 18 to 29, a male aged 50 to 59, and a female aged 50 to 59. Using Miltenyi CD45RO+ enrichment and human naive T-cell isolation kits, memory (CD45RO+) and naive T cells were isolated from PBMC. Study-level results and caveats: Zero-insertion analyses could be partly confounded by invariant T cells such as MAIT and iNKT, although diverse VJ usage argued against such confounding for most clonotypes. Fewer insertions were carried by abundant cord blood beta clonotypes; a weaker similar trend was observed in young adult naive repertoires, while no such trend was observed in memory repertoires. Because the same donors could not be followed over many years, the conclusions relied on cross-sectional statistical analysis. Out-of-frame TCR alpha sharing in monozygotic twins was systematically underestimated by recombination models, whereas sharing between unrelated individuals was in agreement with the recombination models. In beta out-of-frame sequences, excess twin sharing was weaker, because having fewer shared sequences lowered the signal-to-noise ratio. Compared with coincidental sharing between unrelated individuals, out-of-frame TCR alpha sequences shared between twins had an excess of sequences with low generation probability.

The CDR3 measures 14 amino acids from cysteine to phenylalanine. CDR3 DNA is the only sequence kept; it has 42 bases, read in frame from the first base. After removal of 5 bases from V and 3 bases from J, the junction retains 5 bases not matched to a gene. For CDR1 and CDR2, the germline V gene (reference sequence) lists SEHNR and FQNEAQ. The library was built by means of 5' RACE. Sequencing instrument: Illumina HiSeq 2000. Template switching added a universal primer binding site, and the final cDNA carried a unique molecular identifier that allowed TCR cDNA molecules to be counted accurately. First-strand cDNA for TCR alpha and beta chains was synthesized from specific primers in the conserved constant-segment region. To control for contamination, every cDNA library carried two barcodes: a SMART-Mk sample barcode plus Illumina barcodes. Two successive PCR steps introduced TruSeq adapter sequences along with Illumina sample barcodes. TCR alpha and beta cDNA libraries were sequenced on the Illumina HiSeq platform with custom primers. The study's own analysis went as follows. MiGEC was used to process raw reads and extract unique molecular identifiers, and MiXCR was used to find CDR3 positions. Recombination models were inferred per individual with the repgenHMM and IGoR tools using an EM algorithm. The tcR package in R was used for shared clonotype analysis, with sharing normalized by the product of cloneset sizes. To study raw recombination without the effects of thymic and clonal selection, out-of-frame nonproductive sequences were analyzed. TCRdb trimmed the raw reads at Q25, called clones with MiXCR and kept productive beta chains. Each entry is one CDR3 protein sequence, shown with its most common DNA and genes. For this entry, the V and J calls and clone size follow TCRdb and not the study's own pipeline. The sample yields roughly 710,000 distinct CDR3 sequences; roughly 6% were counted once. Of the sample, 1.5% to 2% is held by the ten largest clones.

The chain is encoded by TRBV7-9 joined to TRBJ2-7; 9 nucleotides in the junction match TRBD2. Sample: naive T cells sorted from blood. What this sample's cell subset or site label stands for: cells isolated with a human naive T-cell isolation kit. The sequence derives from a young man in good health. CDR3 reads: CASSHQAGGYEQYF. In nucleotide form, the sequence is TGTGCCAGCAGCCATCAAGCGGGGGGCTACGAGCAGTACTTC.